These 11 T cell receptor beta chains share one sample of origin, sequenced in a study of blood T cell repertoires in COVID-19. Data came from immunoSEQ multiplex PCR; TCRdb stores just in-frame clones and leaves some out. The sample carries hundreds of thousands of clones, about four fifths recorded once. Sequences were obtained from peripheral blood. The receptors derive from a woman of 80 years or more with acute or convalescent COVID-19.

This clone was seen a single time. The chain carries TRBV9 and TRBJ2-5; D is unresolved. In germline, CDR1 is SGDLS, CDR2 YYNGEE. The CDR3 spans 13 residues. Trimming took off 0 bases at V and 3 bases at J, with 6 bases between the two ends. This CDR3 is CASSVGQKETQYF. Written as DNA, the CDR3 is TGTGCCAGCAGCGTAGGGCAGAAAGAGACCCAGTACTTC.

This clone was seen a handful of times. The genes are TRBV10-3 and TRBJ2-7; 7 bases map to TRBD1. Germline values: CDR1 ENHRY, CDR2 SYGVKD. The junction had 13 bases not matched to a gene; V was cut back by 6 bases and J by 5 bases. CDR3 length: 15 residues. This CDR3 is CAISRAGTDLHEQYF. Written as DNA, the CDR3 is TGTGCCATCAGCCGAGCCGGGACAGACCTCCACGAGCAGTACTTC.

The V gene is TRBV27, the J gene TRBJ1-1; D not certain. The germline V gene encodes CDR1 MNHEY and CDR2 SMNVEV (reference sequence). Trimming left V 3 bases short and J 1 base short, with 9 bases between. The CDR3 is 14 residues long. The CDR3, as DNA: TGTGCCAGCAGTTTCCGGGAGAAGAACACTGAAGCTTTCTTT. Amino acids: CASSFREKNTEAFF.

The chain combines TRBV6-5 with TRBJ2-7, with D perhaps TRBD2 (5 bases). This CDR3 contains 13 residues. The ends were cut back, 5 bases at V and 2 bases at J, with 10 bases in the middle. Germline loops: CDR1 MNHEY, CDR2 SVGAGI. As DNA, the CDR3 is TGTGCCAGCAGTCGGGGTTATCCCTACGAGCAGTACTTC. It translates to CASSRGYPYEQYF.

This clone was counted a single time. V gene TRBV3-1 (or the pseudogene TRBV3-2) combines with J gene TRBJ1-1, with TRBD1 identical over 7 bases. CDR3 length: 14 amino acids. CDR1 and CDR2 from the germline V gene are LGHDT and YNNKEL (reference sequence). Trimming took 8 bases from V and 6 from J; bases not matched to a gene: 12. The CDR3 sequence: CASRDSIPGSEAFF. CDR3 in DNA: TGTGCCAGCCGGGACAGCATTCCCGGGTCTGAAGCTTTCTTT.

This clone was detected once. The rearrangement joins TRBV27 to TRBJ2-2, with a tentative D call TRBD1 (6 bases). Germline assignment: CDR1 MNHEY and CDR2 SMNVEV (reference sequence). This CDR3 spans 14 amino acids. V shed 5 bases and J shed 4 bases, with 11 bases lying between them. In DNA, the CDR3 is TGTGCCAGCAGTCCACAGGGACCCACCGGGGAGCTGTTTTTT. It is translated as CASSPQGPTGELFF.

The chain couples TRBV12-5 to TRBJ1-1; weak D call: TRBD1 (6 bases). Germline V gene lookup returns CDR1 LGHNT and CDR2 FRNRAP. The V end lost 3 bases, the J end lost 0 bases, and 14 bases lay between the germline ends. This CDR3 is 16 amino acids long. CDR3: CASGLDAGAMNTEAFF. DNA for the CDR3: TGTGCTAGTGGTTTAGACGCAGGGGCGATGAACACTGAAGCTTTCTTT. Variable domain in full (rest from reference TRBV12-5 and TRBJ1-1): DARVTQTPRHKVTEMGQEVTMRCQPILGHNTVFWYRQTMMQGLELLAYFRNRAPLDDSGMPKDRFSAEMPDATLATLKIQPSEPRDSAVYFCASGLDAGAMNTEAFFGQGTRLTVV.

The CDR3 protein is CASTRSGGDAYEQYF. The CDR3, as DNA: TGCGCCAGCACCCGGAGCGGGGGGGATGCCTACGAGCAGTACTTC. V usage is TRBV5-1 and J usage is TRBJ2-7, with 10 bases lining up with TRBD2. Trimming at V came to 6 bases and at J to 2 bases, leaving 8 bases not matched to a gene. The CDR3 loop spans 15 amino acids. Germline assignment: CDR1 SGHRS and CDR2 YFSETQ. Full variable domain (rest looked up from reference TRBV5-1 and TRBJ2-7): KAGVTQTPRYLIKTRGQQVTLSCSPISGHRSVSWYQQTPGQGLQFLFEYFSETQRNKGNFPGRFSGRQFSNSRSEMNVSTLELGDSALYLCASTRSGGDAYEQYFGPGTRLTVT.

The gene calls are TRBV19 and TRBJ1-2; D is perhaps TRBD1 (6 bases). The CDR3 contains 14 residues. V gave up 6 bases and J gave up 3 bases, with 14 bases separating them. CDR1 and CDR2 (germline): LNHDA, SQIVND (reference sequence). CDR3 protein: CASRTGQGDYGYTF. The CDR3 DNA is TGTGCCAGTAGAACGGGACAAGGGGACTATGGCTACACCTTC. Filled out from reference TRBV19 and TRBJ1-2, the complete variable domain reads DGGITQSPKYLFRKEGQNVTLSCEQNLNHDAMYWYRQDPGQGLRLIYYSQIVNDFQKGDIAEGYSVSREKKESFPLTVTSAQKNPTAFYLCASRTGQGDYGYTFGSGTRLTVV.

This clone came up once. V is TRBV30 and J is TRBJ1-4; 7 nucleotides line up with TRBD1. The CDR3 extends over 15 amino acids. With V trimmed by 5 bases and J by 3 bases, 9 bases remained unmatched. Germline CDR1 reads GTSNPN; CDR2 reads SVGIG (reference sequence). This CDR3 is CAWGNRGRSNEKLFF. CDR3 in DNA: TGTGCCTGGGGTAACAGGGGAAGGTCTAATGAAAAACTGTTTTTT.

The gene calls are TRBV28 and TRBJ2-2, with 9 bases fitting TRBD1. Germline V gives CDR1 MDHEN, CDR2 SYDVKM. Losses at the gene ends were 10 bases for V and 1 base for J; bases not matched to a gene: 13. The CDR3 loop spans 17 amino acids. The DNA of the CDR3 is TGTGCCACCATGGACAGGGGCTTTTTAGAGAACACCGGGGAGCTGTTTTTT. It is translated as CATMDRGFLENTGELFF.